Presented here are 23 T cell receptor beta chains from one specimen sequenced in a study of cytomegalovirus exposure and HLA in healthy donors. A multiplex PCR was run with 60 Vbeta primers and 13 Jbeta primers. TCRdb's copy holds only in-frame clones and misses some; the assay was immunoSEQ multiplex PCR. This table has 150,000 or so clones, approximately 84% appearing once. The sample taken for sequencing was PBMCs. These receptors all stem from a boy aged 2 to 9 in good health and CMV-seronegative.

The genes are TRBV4-1 and TRBJ1-3; D might be TRBD1 (5 bases). The germline gives CDR1 MGHRA, CDR2 YSYEKL. The CDR3 consists of 15 residues. Deletions cut 0 bases from V and 0 bases from J, with 6 bases between. The CDR3 sequence: CASSQDRASGNTIYF. In nucleotides, the CDR3 is TGCGCCAGCAGCCAAGACAGGGCCTCTGGAAACACCATATATTTT.

The gene calls are TRBV2 and TRBJ2-7; TRBD1 agrees at 8 bases. The germline gives CDR1 SNHLY, CDR2 FYNNEI. This CDR3 is 15 amino acids long. V gave up 4 bases and J gave up 5 bases; unmatched junction bases: 10. CDR3 in DNA: TGTGCCAGCAGTGTCGGGGCAGGGGGCCGAGACGAGCAGTACTTC. Translated: CASSVGAGGRDEQYF.

The genes are TRBV13 and TRBJ2-7; 11 nucleotides line up with TRBD2. Trimming cost V 2 bases and J 3 bases; bases outside gene matches: 0. This CDR3 has 14 residues. Germline V gives CDR1 PRHDT, CDR2 FYEKMQ (reference sequence). The CDR3, as DNA: TGTGCCAGCAGCTTAACTAGCGGGAGCTACGAGCAGTACTTC. Translation: CASSLTSGSYEQYF.

The V call is TRBV19, the J call TRBJ2-1, with 16 positions matching TRBD2. The germline V gene encodes CDR1 LNHDA and CDR2 SQIVND (reference sequence). V shed 9 bases, J shed 0 bases, and the junction held 14 bases outside the gene matches. CDR3 length: 20 amino acids. The CDR3 loop reads CASADPGLAGGASSYNEQFF. The CDR3, as DNA: TGTGCCAGCGCCGACCCGGGACTAGCGGGAGGGGCTAGCTCCTACAATGAGCAGTTCTTC.

V and J are TRBV18 and TRBJ2-1, with 9 nucleotides matching TRBD1. The CDR3 consists of 14 residues. With 2 bases clipped from V and 6 bases from J, the junction kept 2 bases outside the gene matches. CDR1 and CDR2 (germline): KGHSH, LQKENI. The CDR3 bases are TGTGCCAGCTCACCAGCGACAGGGGGCAATGAGCAGTTCTTC. Its protein is CASSPATGGNEQFF.

This clone was detected once. The chain combines TRBV7-6 with TRBJ2-1, with D tentatively TRBD2 (6 bases). The CDR3 length is 15 residues. CDR1 and CDR2 (germline): SGHVS, FNYEAQ. V was shortened by 0 bases and J by 4 bases, with 10 bases between the two germline ends. Here the CDR3 DNA reads TGTGCCAGCAGCTTAGCGGACGGAGGGTACAATGAGCAGTTCTTC. Its translation is CASSLADGGYNEQFF.

The chain has TRBV5-1 and TRBJ2-1; a possible D gene is TRBD2 (6 bases). With 4 bases removed from V and 4 bases from J, the gap between germline ends came to 21 bases. This CDR3 region has 17 residues. Germline V lookup: CDR1 SGHRS, CDR2 YFSETQ. The CDR3 DNA follows: TGCGCCAGCAGCCCGGCCGGTTGGAATGCGGGGTACAATGAGCAGTTCTTC. Translating it yields CASSPAGWNAGYNEQFF.

The chain couples TRBV1 to TRBJ2-1; TRBD2 is the table's D call and was not checked against the DNA. TRBV1 is annotated as a pseudogene. The CDR3 runs 15 residues. This CDR3 is CTSSQRDCPYNEQFF. CDR3 nucleotide sequence: TGCACCAGCAGCCAAAGGGACTGCCCATACAATGAGCAGTTCTTC.

The count of this clone is one. The chain has TRBV5-1 and TRBJ1-1; D gene unclear. V lost 0 bases and J lost 1, with 7 bases in between. This CDR3 region has 14 residues. CDR1 and CDR2 from the germline V gene are SGHRS and YFSETQ. For the CDR3, the DNA is TGCGCCAGCAGCTTGGGACAAAAGAACACTGAAGCTTTCTTT. The encoded protein is CASSLGQKNTEAFF.

This clone appeared a few times. The rearrangement uses TRBV6-1 and TRBJ1-6, with unresolved D. The CDR3 spans 17 residues. Germline CDR1 is MNHNS and CDR2 is SASEGT. Between the trimmed V and J ends, which lost 8 bases and 3 bases, there was a span of 20 bases. The CDR3 sequence is CASRAGKDTGYNSPLHF. The CDR3 bases are TGTGCCAGCCGTGCCGGAAAAGACACCGGCTATAATTCACCCCTCCACTTT.

The chain employs TRBV27 and TRBJ2-1; D gene unclear. The germline V gene has CDR1 MNHEY and CDR2 SMNVEV (reference sequence). V lost 0 bases and J 7 bases, leaving 4 bases between the germline ends. This CDR3 is 12 amino acids long. The CDR3: CASSLSGNEQFF. Here the CDR3 DNA reads TGTGCCAGCAGTTTATCCGGGAATGAGCAGTTCTTC.

CDR3: CASSLSGGGGSEQYF. DNA for the CDR3: TGTGCCAGCAGTTTATCCGGTGGGGGCGGGAGCGAGCAGTACTTC. The rearrangement joins TRBV27 to TRBJ2-7, with a tentative D call TRBD2 (7 bases). V lost 0 bases, J lost 6 bases, and 15 bases lay in between. Germline assignment: CDR1 MNHEY and CDR2 SMNVEV (reference sequence). This CDR3 spans 15 amino acids.

This sequence joins TRBV18 and TRBJ2-7, with TRBD1 identical over 10 bases. The germline gives CDR1 KGHSH, CDR2 LQKENI. V was pared by 8 bases and J by 2 bases, with 9 bases of the junction left unmatched. The CDR3 runs 15 residues. The CDR3 sequence is CASTTGTGATYEQYF. CDR3 nucleotides: TGTGCCAGCACGACCGGGACAGGGGCCACCTACGAGCAGTACTTC.

J is TRBJ2-5 and V is TRBV5-5; 7 bases fit TRBD1. This CDR3 is 16 amino acids long. V lost 1 base, J lost 5 bases, and 11 bases stayed unmatched. Germline lookup yields CDR1 SGHKS and CDR2 YYEKEE (reference sequence). In DNA, the CDR3 is TGTGCCAGCAGCTTGTGGTGGCAGGGGGTCAGGGAGACCCAGTACTTC. The encoded protein is CASSLWWQGVRETQYF.

V gene TRBV5-1 combines with J gene TRBJ1-5; the D is unclear. Trimming removed 4 bases from V and 2 bases from J, with 13 bases in between. This CDR3 region has 15 residues. From germline, CDR1 is SGHRS and CDR2 YFSETQ. CDR3: CASSPGYSGNQPQHF. In DNA form, the CDR3 reads TGCGCCAGCAGCCCGGGGTATAGTGGCAATCAGCCCCAGCATTTT.

This clone was found once. The chain links TRBV5-5 to TRBJ2-2; TRBD1 matches 8 bases. The CDR3 length is 15 residues. CDR1 and CDR2 (germline): SGHKS, YYEKEE (reference sequence). V shed 4 bases and J 9 bases; nucleotides not matched to a gene: 11. The CDR3 loop reads CASSLDRGAGRELFF. CDR3 DNA: TGTGCCAGCAGCCTAGACAGGGGCGCAGGTCGGGAGCTGTTTTTT.

The genes are TRBV6-6 and TRBJ2-3; TRBD2 matches 12 bases. Per germline, CDR1 MNHNY and CDR2 SVGAGI (reference sequence). The CDR3 extends over 16 amino acids. With V trimmed by 0 bases and J by 4 bases, 2 bases remained unmatched. The CDR3 reads CASSYSLAGGADTQYF. CDR3 nucleotides: TGTGCCAGCAGTTACTCTCTAGCGGGAGGGGCAGATACGCAGTATTTT.

The chain combines TRBV5-6 with TRBJ2-1; TRBD2 matches 10 bases. V shed 0 bases, J shed 8 bases, and the junction held 5 bases outside the gene matches. This CDR3 has 15 residues. In germline, CDR1 is SGHDT, CDR2 YYEEEE. The CDR3 region is CASSLVAGGGDEQFF. In DNA form, the CDR3 reads TGTGCCAGCAGCTTGGTAGCGGGGGGCGGAGATGAGCAGTTCTTC.

This clone has just one count. This rearrangement joins TRBV5-1 to TRBJ2-2, with 15 bases fitting TRBD2. Losses at the gene ends were 4 bases for V and 5 bases for J; bases not matched to a gene: 6. CDR3 length: 17 amino acids. CDR1 is SGHRS and CDR2 is YFSETQ in the germline V gene. The CDR3 DNA reads TGCGCCAGCAGCCCCGGGACTAGCGGGAGGAGGACCGGGGAGCTGTTTTTT. It codes for CASSPGTSGRRTGELFF.

This chain joins TRBV5-1 and TRBJ1-1; 7 bases are shared with TRBD1. The germline CDR1 and CDR2 sequences are SGHRS and YFSETQ. V lost 5 bases, J lost 10 bases, and 8 bases stayed unmatched. This CDR3 has 12 amino acids. The CDR3 loop is CASRPYRGRAFF. Here the CDR3 DNA reads TGCGCCAGCAGACCCTACAGGGGACGAGCTTTCTTT.

The chain is built from TRBV2 and TRBJ2-7, with 11 bases that match TRBD2. Germline CDR1 reads SNHLY; CDR2 reads FYNNEI. V trimming: 8 bases; J trimming: 4 bases; junction bases outside the gene matches: 7. CDR3 length equals 14 residues. The CDR3 nucleotides read TGTGCCAGCGAACGATTAGCGGGAGGGTACGAGCAGTACTTC. Protein sequence: CASERLAGGYEQYF.

This sequence joins TRBV6-6 and TRBJ1-4; the match to TRBD1 covers 8 bases. V was pared by 2 bases and J by 3 bases, with 5 bases of the junction left unmatched. CDR3 size: 16 residues. The germline gives CDR1 MNHNY, CDR2 SVGAGI (reference sequence). DNA for the CDR3: TGTGCCAGCAGTTACGGACAGGGAGACTCTAATGAAAAACTGTTTTTT. This codes for CASSYGQGDSNEKLFF.

The V gene is TRBV27, the J gene TRBJ2-2; 7 nucleotides line up with TRBD1. This CDR3 has 13 residues. V gave up 3 bases and J gave up 6 bases; unmatched junction bases: 1. Germline V CDR1 and CDR2: MNHEY, SMNVEV (reference sequence). CDR3 loop: CASSFTGAGELFF. CDR3 DNA sequence: TGTGCCAGCAGTTTCACAGGGGCCGGGGAGCTGTTTTTT.